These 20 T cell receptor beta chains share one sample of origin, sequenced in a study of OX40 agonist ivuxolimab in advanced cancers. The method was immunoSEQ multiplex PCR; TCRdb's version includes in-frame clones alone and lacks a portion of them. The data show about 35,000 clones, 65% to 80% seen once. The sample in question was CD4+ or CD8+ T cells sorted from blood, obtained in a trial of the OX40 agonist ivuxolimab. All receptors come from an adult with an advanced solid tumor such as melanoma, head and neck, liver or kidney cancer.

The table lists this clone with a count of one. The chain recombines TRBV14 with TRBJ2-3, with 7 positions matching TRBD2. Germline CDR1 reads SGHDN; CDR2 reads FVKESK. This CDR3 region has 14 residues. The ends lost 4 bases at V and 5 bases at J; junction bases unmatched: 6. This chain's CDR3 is CASSPGGLGDTQYF. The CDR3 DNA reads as TGTGCCAGCAGCCCGGGGGGTCTTGGAGATACGCAGTATTTT.

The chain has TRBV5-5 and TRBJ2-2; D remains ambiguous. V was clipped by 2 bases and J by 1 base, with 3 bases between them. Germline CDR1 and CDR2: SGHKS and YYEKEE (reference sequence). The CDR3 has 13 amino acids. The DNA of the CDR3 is TGTGCCAGCAGCTTCGGGAACACCGGGGAGCTGTTTTTT. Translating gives CASSFGNTGELFF. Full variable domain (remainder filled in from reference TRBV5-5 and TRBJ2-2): DAGVTQSPTHLIKTRGQQVTLRCSPISGHKSVSWYQQVLGQGPQFIFQYYEKEERGRGNFPDRFSARQFPNYSSELNVNALLLGDSALYLCASSFGNTGELFFGEGSRLTVL.

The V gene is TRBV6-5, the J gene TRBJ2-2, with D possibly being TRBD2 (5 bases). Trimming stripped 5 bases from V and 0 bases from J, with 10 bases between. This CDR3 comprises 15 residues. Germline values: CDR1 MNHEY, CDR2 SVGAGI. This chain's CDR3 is CASSPAGTNTGELFF. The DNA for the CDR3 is TGTGCCAGCAGTCCGGCGGGTACGAACACCGGGGAGCTGTTTTTT.

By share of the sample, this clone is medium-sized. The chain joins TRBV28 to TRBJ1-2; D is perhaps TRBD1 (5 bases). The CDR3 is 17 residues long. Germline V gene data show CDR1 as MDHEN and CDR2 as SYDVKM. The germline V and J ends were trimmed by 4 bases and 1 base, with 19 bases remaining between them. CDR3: CASSSAGGEQVNYGYTF. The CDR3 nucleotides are TGTGCCAGCAGTTCCGCTGGGGGGGAACAGGTTAACTATGGCTACACCTTC.

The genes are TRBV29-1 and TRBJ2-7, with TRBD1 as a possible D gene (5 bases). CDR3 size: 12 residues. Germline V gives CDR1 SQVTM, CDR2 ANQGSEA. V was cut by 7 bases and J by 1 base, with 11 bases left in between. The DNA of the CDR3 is TGCAGCGCTGGACATGGGTCCTACGAGCAGTACTTC. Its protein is CSAGHGSYEQYF.

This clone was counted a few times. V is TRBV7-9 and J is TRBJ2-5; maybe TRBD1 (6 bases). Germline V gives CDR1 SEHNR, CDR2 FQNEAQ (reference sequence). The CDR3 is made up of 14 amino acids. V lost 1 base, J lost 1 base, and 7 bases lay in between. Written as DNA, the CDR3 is TGTGCCAGCAGCTTAGGAGGGGGCCAAGAGACCCAGTACTTC. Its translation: CASSLGGGQETQYF.

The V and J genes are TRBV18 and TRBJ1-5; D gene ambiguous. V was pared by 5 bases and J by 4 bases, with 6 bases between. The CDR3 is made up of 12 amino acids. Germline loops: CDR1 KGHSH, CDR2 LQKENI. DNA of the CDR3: TGTGCCAGCTCAGAAGGGAATCAGCCCCAGCATTTT. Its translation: CASSEGNQPQHF.

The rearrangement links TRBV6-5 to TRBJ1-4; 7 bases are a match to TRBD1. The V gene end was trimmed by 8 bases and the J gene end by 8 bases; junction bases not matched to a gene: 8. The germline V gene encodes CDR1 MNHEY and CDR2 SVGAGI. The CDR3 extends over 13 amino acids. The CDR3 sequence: CASSEDRHEKLFF. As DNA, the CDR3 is TGTGCCAGCTCCGAGGACAGGCACGAAAAACTGTTTTTT.

CDR3 in amino acids: CASSEFRPYEQYF. The CDR3 DNA is TGTGCCAGCAGTGAATTTAGGCCGTACGAGCAGTACTTC. The chain joins TRBV6-1 to TRBJ2-7; no reliable D call. Germline V gives CDR1 MNHNS, CDR2 SASEGT. This CDR3 spans 13 amino acids. V dropped 2 bases and J dropped 4 bases, with 9 bases sitting between them.

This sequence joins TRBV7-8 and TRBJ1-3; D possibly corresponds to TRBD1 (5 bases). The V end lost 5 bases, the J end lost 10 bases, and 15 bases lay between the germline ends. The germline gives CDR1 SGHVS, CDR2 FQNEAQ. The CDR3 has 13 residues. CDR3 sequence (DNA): TGTGCCAGCAGCCCCGCCCCCCGGGGGACCATATATTTT. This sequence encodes CASSPAPRGTIYF. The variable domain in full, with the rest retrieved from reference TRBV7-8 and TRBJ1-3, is GAGVSQSPRYKVAKRGQDVALRCDPISGHVSLFWYQQALGQGPEFLTYFQNEAQLDKSGLPSDRFFAERPEGSVSTLKIQRTQQEDSAVYLCASSPAPRGTIYFGEGSWLTVV.

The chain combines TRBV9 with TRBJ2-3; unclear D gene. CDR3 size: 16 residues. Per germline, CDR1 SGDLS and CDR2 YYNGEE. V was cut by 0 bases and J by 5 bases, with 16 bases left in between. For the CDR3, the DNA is TGTGCCAGCAGCGTAGGGGGTCCCTGGTCCGGAGATACGCAGTATTTT. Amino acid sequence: CASSVGGPWSGDTQYF.

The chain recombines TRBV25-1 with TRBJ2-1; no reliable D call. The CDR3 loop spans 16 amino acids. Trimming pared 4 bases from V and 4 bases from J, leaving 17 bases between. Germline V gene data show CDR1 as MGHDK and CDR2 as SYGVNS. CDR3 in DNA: TGTGCCAGCAGTGGAATTAGGAGTTGGGTGTACAATGAGCAGTTCTTC. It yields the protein CASSGIRSWVYNEQFF.

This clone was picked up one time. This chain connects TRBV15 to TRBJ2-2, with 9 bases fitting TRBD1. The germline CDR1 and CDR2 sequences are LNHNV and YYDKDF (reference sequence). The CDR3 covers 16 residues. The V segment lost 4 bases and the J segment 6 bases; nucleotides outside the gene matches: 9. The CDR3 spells CATSKTGGLGAGELFF. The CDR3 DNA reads TGTGCCACCAGCAAAACAGGGGGCTTAGGTGCCGGGGAGCTGTTTTTT.

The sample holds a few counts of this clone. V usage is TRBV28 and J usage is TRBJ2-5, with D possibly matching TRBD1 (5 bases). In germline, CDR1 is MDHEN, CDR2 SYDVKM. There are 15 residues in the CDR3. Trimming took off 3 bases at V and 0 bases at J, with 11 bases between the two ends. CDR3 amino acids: CASSLGRAYQETQYF. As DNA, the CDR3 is TGTGCCAGCAGTTTGGGCAGGGCGTACCAAGAGACCCAGTACTTC.

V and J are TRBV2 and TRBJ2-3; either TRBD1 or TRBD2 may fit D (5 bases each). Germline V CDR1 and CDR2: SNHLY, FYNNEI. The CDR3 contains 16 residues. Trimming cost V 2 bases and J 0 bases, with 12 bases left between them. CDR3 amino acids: CASSETGWGSTDTQYF. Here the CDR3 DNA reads TGTGCCAGCAGTGAAACGGGGTGGGGGAGCACAGATACGCAGTATTTT.

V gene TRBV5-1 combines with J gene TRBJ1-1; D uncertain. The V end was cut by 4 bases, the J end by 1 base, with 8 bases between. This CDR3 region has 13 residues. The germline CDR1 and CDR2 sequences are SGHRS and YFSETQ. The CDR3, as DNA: TGCGCCAGCAGCGCTACAGCGAACACTGAAGCTTTCTTT. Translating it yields CASSATANTEAFF.

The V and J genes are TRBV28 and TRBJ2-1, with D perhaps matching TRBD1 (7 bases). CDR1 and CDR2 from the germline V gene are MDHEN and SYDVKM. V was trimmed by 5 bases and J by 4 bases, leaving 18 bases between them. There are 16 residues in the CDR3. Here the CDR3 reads CASSPRGTERYNEQFF. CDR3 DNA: TGTGCCAGCAGTCCTCGCGGGACAGAACGTTACAATGAGCAGTTCTTC.

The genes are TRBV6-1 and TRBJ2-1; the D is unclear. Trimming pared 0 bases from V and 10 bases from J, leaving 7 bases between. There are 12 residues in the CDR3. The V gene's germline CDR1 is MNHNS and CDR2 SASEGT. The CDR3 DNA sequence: TGTGCCAGCAGTGAAGCCCGTAGGGAGCAGTTCTTC. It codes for CASSEARREQFF.

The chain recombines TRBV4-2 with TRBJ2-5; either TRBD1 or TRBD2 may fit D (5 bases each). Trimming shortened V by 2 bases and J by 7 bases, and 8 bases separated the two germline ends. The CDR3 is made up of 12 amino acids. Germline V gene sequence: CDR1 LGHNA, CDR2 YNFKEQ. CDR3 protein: CASSQPGRTQYF. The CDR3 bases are TGTGCCAGCAGCCAACCAGGGAGGACCCAGTACTTC.

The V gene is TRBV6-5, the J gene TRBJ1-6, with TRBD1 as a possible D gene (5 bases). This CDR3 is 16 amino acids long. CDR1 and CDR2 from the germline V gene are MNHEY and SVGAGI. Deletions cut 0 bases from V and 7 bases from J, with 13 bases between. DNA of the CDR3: TGTGCCAGCAGTTACTCGCGGACAAGAGTAAATTCACCCCTCCACTTT. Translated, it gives CASSYSRTRVNSPLHF.